This T cell receptor beta chain was obtained from a study of vaccination effects on CD4 cells after COVID-19. The table came from immunoSEQ multiplex PCR; TCRdb's copy has only in-frame clones and leaves some out. Among under 50,000 clones listed, 67% were seen once. The J segment lost 2 bases and the V segment lost 6 bases, leaving 9 bases of the junction unmatched. There are 16 residues in the CDR3. Germline-derived CDR1 and CDR2 are MDHEN and SYDVKM. This clone appeared once. Its specificity is not known. Investigators separated out CD4+ T cells once about eleven days of culture had passed. According to the study, vaccine recipients showed no prior SARS-CoV-2 infection and negative nucleocapsid antibodies.

The input for sequencing was CD4+ T cells from PBMCs cultured without peptide, taken before COVID-19 vaccination. The sequence was obtained from a human donor who received a COVID-19 vaccine. This rearrangement joins TRBV28 to TRBJ1-1; TRBD1 aligns across 10 bases. The CDR3 reads CASSDRTGGSNTEAFF. CDR3 DNA sequence: TGTGCCAGCAGCGACCGGACAGGGGGTTCAAACACTGAAGCTTTCTTT.